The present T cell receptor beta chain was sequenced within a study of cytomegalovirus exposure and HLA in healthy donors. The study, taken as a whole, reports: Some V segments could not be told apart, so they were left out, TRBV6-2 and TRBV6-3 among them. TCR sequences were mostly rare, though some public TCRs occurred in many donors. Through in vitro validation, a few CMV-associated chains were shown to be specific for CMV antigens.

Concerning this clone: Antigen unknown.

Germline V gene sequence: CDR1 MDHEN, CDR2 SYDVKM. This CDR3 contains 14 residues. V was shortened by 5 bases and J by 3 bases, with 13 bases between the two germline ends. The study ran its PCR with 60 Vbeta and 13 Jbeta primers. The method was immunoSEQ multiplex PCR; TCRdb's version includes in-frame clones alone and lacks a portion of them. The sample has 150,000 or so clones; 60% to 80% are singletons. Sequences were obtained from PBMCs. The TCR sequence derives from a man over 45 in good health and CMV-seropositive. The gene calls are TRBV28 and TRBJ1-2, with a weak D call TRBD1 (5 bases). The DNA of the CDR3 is TGTGCCAGCAGTCCCCAGGGTCTTTACTATGGCTACACCTTC. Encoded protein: CASSPQGLYYGYTF.